These 17 T cell receptor beta chains share one sample of origin, sequenced in a study of blood T cell repertoires in COVID-19 (dated by TCRdb to 2018 to 2021). Library preparation was by the immunoSEQ multiplex PCR assay. TCRdb obtained this table from immuneACCESS and retained in-frame rearrangements with V and J assigned. These tables miss some clones; where compared with another copy, unresolved V genes account for less than half of the shortfall, and the remainder is unexplained. This sample has 90,000 to 110,000 clones in its table, and roughly 81% of those were observed once. The ten biggest clones cover 9.4% of the sample. Sequencing was carried out using peripheral blood. The receptors were gathered from a woman in her seventies with acute or convalescent COVID-19.

The chain links TRBV6-2 or TRBV6-3 to TRBJ1-1, with D tentatively TRBD1 (5 bases). This CDR3 has 14 residues. Between the trimmed V and J ends, which lost 2 bases and 3 bases, there was a span of 10 bases. The germline V gene has CDR1 MNHEY and CDR2 SVGEGT. CDR3 sequence (DNA): TGTGCCAGCAGTTACAGGCAGGGTGACACTGAAGCTTTCTTT. The encoded protein is CASSYRQGDTEAFF.

The gene calls are TRBV28 and TRBJ2-3, with 12 bases fitting TRBD2. V dropped 8 bases and J dropped 9; count of bases not matched to a gene: 9. This CDR3 spans 14 amino acids. CDR1 is MDHEN and CDR2 is SYDVKM in the germline V gene. The CDR3 region is CASQSRTSGNTQYF. The DNA of the CDR3 is TGTGCCAGCCAATCAAGGACTAGCGGGAACACGCAGTATTTT. Drawing the rest from reference TRBV28 and TRBJ2-3, the complete variable domain is DVKVTQSSRYLVKRTGEKVFLECVQDMDHENMFWYRQDPGLGLRLIYFSYDVKMKEKGDIPEGYSVSREKKERFSLILESASTNQTSMYLCASQSRTSGNTQYFGPGTRLTVL.

The chain combines TRBV5-1 with TRBJ2-5, with 8 bases that match TRBD2. The CDR3 runs to 15 residues. V lost 4 bases to trimming and J lost 3 bases; unmatched junction nucleotides: 8. Looked up from germline, CDR1 is SGHRS and CDR2 is YFSETQ. CDR3 protein: CASSALGTSEETQYF. CDR3 DNA: TGCGCCAGCAGCGCGCTAGGGACTAGTGAAGAGACCCAGTACTTC.

V is TRBV2 and J is TRBJ2-3; TRBD2 matches at 7 bases. V was pared by 2 bases and J by 2 bases, with 7 bases of the junction left unmatched. This CDR3 contains 16 residues. Germline-derived CDR1 and CDR2 are SNHLY and FYNNEI. The DNA of the CDR3 is TGTGCCAGCAGTGAAACAAAAGGGGACTACACAGATACGCAGTATTTT. It is translated as CASSETKGDYTDTQYF. The full variable domain, in which reference TRBV2 and TRBJ2-3 provide the parts outside the CDR3, is EPEVTQTPSHQVTQMGQEVILRCVPISNHLYFYWYRQILGQKVEFLVSFYNNEISEKSEIFDDQFSVERPDGSNFTLKIRSTKLEDSAMYFCASSETKGDYTDTQYFGPGTRLTVL.

V and J are TRBV30 and TRBJ2-7; 9 bases match TRBD1. The germline V gene has CDR1 GTSNPN and CDR2 SVGIG (reference sequence). Trimming removed 3 bases from V and 0 bases from J; junction bases left unmatched: 3. The CDR3 is 14 amino acids. The CDR3 reads CAWRRDRVSYEQYF. Written as DNA, the CDR3 is TGTGCCTGGAGAAGGGACAGGGTCTCCTACGAGCAGTACTTC. The full variable domain, completed using reference TRBV30 and TRBJ2-7, is SQTIHQWPATLVQPVGSPLSLECTVEGTSNPNLYWYRQAAGRGLQLLFYSVGIGQISSEVPQNLSASRPQDRQFILSSKKLLLSDSGFYLCAWRRDRVSYEQYFGPGTRLTVT.

The gene calls are TRBV5-4 and TRBJ1-6; D call uncertain. V shed 0 bases and J shed 3 bases, with 4 bases lying between them. There are 14 residues in the CDR3. Per the germline V gene, CDR1 is SGHNT and CDR2 is YYREEE (reference sequence). In nucleotides, the CDR3 is TGTGCCAGCAGCTTGGCGGGCTATAATTCACCCCTCCACTTT. This codes for CASSLAGYNSPLHF.

The chain carries TRBV19 and TRBJ2-1, with TRBD2 matching over 9 bases. Germline loops: CDR1 LNHDA, CDR2 SQIVND (reference sequence). The CDR3 sequence is 15 residues long. J gave up 7 bases and V 5 bases, and 9 bases lay outside the gene matches. Here the CDR3 reads CASSVWAGGPNEQFF. Here the CDR3 DNA reads TGTGCCAGTAGTGTTTGGGCGGGAGGGCCAAATGAGCAGTTCTTC.

The V and J genes are TRBV19 and TRBJ2-1, with 12 bases aligning to TRBD2. The trim removed 2 bases at V and 5 bases at J, leaving 7 bases unmatched. The CDR3 contains 17 residues. Germline V CDR1 and CDR2: LNHDA, SQIVND (reference sequence). The CDR3 here is CASSIIGLAGTDNEQFF. The CDR3, as DNA: TGTGCCAGTAGTATAATCGGACTAGCGGGAACTGACAATGAGCAGTTCTTC.

With regard to this clone: One end of the junction is discordant with germline, which a read error may explain. V and J are TRBV18 and TRBJ1-3; D unclear. The V gene's germline CDR1 is KGHSH and CDR2 LQKENI. CDR3 length: 13 amino acids. The CDR3 sequence: CASSPLGGNTIYF. The CDR3 DNA sequence: TGTGCCAGCTCCCCACTGGGCGGAAACACCATATATTTT.

The gene calls are TRBV6-5 and TRBJ2-2; D ambiguous. CDR1 and CDR2 (germline): MNHEY, SVGAGI. Trimming cost V 5 bases and J 5 bases, with 12 bases left between them. The CDR3 extends over 14 amino acids. The CDR3 protein is CASSHYIKTGELFF. CDR3 coding DNA: TGTGCCAGCAGTCACTACATAAAAACCGGGGAGCTGTTTTTT.

The chain uses TRBV5-4 and TRBJ1-1, with TRBD1 as a possible D gene (6 bases). Germline values: CDR1 SGHNT, CDR2 YYREEE (reference sequence). The CDR3 loop spans 13 amino acids. Trimming pared 7 bases from V and 4 bases from J, leaving 14 bases between. As DNA, the CDR3 is TGTGCCAGCCGCAGGGACATGGGCACTGAAGCTTTCTTT. This translates into CASRRDMGTEAFF.

This clone occurred once. The chain recombines TRBV19 with TRBJ2-1; no firm D call. Trimming removed 6 bases at V and 9 bases at J, with 12 bases between. This CDR3 has 12 amino acids. Germline CDR1 and CDR2: LNHDA and SQIVND (reference sequence). This chain's CDR3 is CASRLGRGEQFF. CDR3 coding DNA: TGTGCCAGTAGATTGGGCCGTGGTGAGCAGTTCTTC.

This chain connects TRBV4-3 to TRBJ2-5; 7 nucleotides match TRBD1. J lost 1 base, V lost 3 bases, and 11 bases had no gene match. The CDR3 runs to 17 residues. The germline V gene has CDR1 LGHNA and CDR2 YSLEER. This CDR3 reads CASSHPGQDWGQETQYF. CDR3 sequence (DNA): TGCGCCAGCAGCCACCCAGGACAGGACTGGGGCCAAGAGACCCAGTACTTC.

The CDR3 region has the DNA TGTGCCTGGAGTGTACGGGGGGGCTACGAGCAGTACTTC. Translation gives CAWSVRGGYEQYF. This chain joins TRBV30 and TRBJ2-7; TRBD2 matches 8 bases. Germline lookup yields CDR1 GTSNPN and CDR2 SVGIG (reference sequence). V lost 0 bases to trimming and J lost 3 bases; unmatched junction nucleotides: 1. The CDR3 extends over 13 amino acids.

The chain joins TRBV10-1 to TRBJ1-1; 7 bases are a match to TRBD1. J gave up 5 bases and V 5 bases, and 14 bases lay outside the gene matches. CDR1 is WNHNN, CDR2 SYGVQD, per germline (reference sequence). The CDR3 contains 16 residues. CDR3 amino acids: CASSNRRGPGGTEAFF. The CDR3, as DNA: TGCGCCAGCAGTAACAGAAGGGGACCAGGGGGAACTGAAGCTTTCTTT.

The chain joins TRBV19 to TRBJ2-2; D is uncertain. Trimming pared 5 bases from V and 5 bases from J, leaving 9 bases between. CDR1 LNHDA and CDR2 SQIVND come from the germline V gene (reference sequence). This CDR3 spans 13 amino acids. CDR3 residues: CASSPSRTGELFF. In nucleotides, the CDR3 is TGTGCCAGTAGTCCATCTAGAACCGGGGAGCTGTTTTTT.

The rearrangement links TRBV6-1 to TRBJ2-4; D is unclear. V shed 1 base and J shed 0 bases, with 13 bases lying between them. The CDR3 sequence is 17 residues long. Per the germline V gene, CDR1 is MNHNS and CDR2 is SASEGT. CDR3 in DNA: TGTGCCAGCAGTGAAGGAGGTTTCGCCTTAGCCAAAAACATTCAGTACTTC. Encoded protein: CASSEGGFALAKNIQYF.